A single T cell receptor (beta chain) is shown here with its context. The data were taken from a study of control samples from healthy donors and cancer patients. The CDR3 contains 15 residues. From germline, CDR1 is PRHDT and CDR2 FYEKMQ (reference sequence). The V and J ends lost 3 bases and 0 bases respectively, with 10 bases between them. Libraries were prepared by immunoSEQ multiplex PCR; TCRdb keeps only in-frame clonotypes and omits some of them. The sample includes over 85,000 clones, about 90% of them seen just once. The chain carries TRBV13 and TRBJ2-3; TRBD2 might be the D (5 bases). Material: blood. This clonotype originated in a woman under 30 in good health. The CDR3, as DNA: TGTGCCAGCAGCTTCGGAGGCTCGAGCACAGATACGCAGTATTTT. It encodes CASSFGGSSTDTQYF.